This TCR beta chain stems from a study of shared clonotypes between healthy human individuals. Study-wide results and limits: Relative to memory subsets, naive subsets generally showed larger estimated richness. Lower generation probabilities were found for non-shared clonotypes than for those shared by all four donors. Tissues were not sampled, only blood, and their repertoires likely differ.

Of note for this clone: The antigen remains undetermined.

Generated by immunoSEQ multiplex PCR, the TCRdb table keeps only in-frame clones and is missing some. The sample lists roughly 1,500,000 clones, approximately 98.5% seen once, with 0.3% to 0.45% in the top ten. This CDR3 spans 18 amino acids. Losses at the gene ends were 1 base for V and 6 bases for J; bases not matched to a gene: 14. Germline CDR1 and CDR2: SGHNT and YENEEA. The chain is built from TRBV11-3 and TRBJ2-1; TRBD1 agrees at 8 bases. This sequence was found in a man younger than 45 in good health. Sequenced: naive CD4+ T cells sorted from blood. Subset in this sample: CD45RA+ positively selected. The CDR3 spells CASSLVGVSGQVSNEQFF. CDR3 DNA sequence: TGTGCCAGCAGCTTAGTCGGGGTTTCGGGACAGGTATCCAATGAGCAGTTCTTC.